The 8 T cell receptor beta chains in this list originate from one sample, sequenced in a study of blood T cell repertoires in COVID-19. Some clones are missing from TCRdb's copy, which holds only in-frame ones; the method was immunoSEQ multiplex PCR. The repertoire holds some 150,000 clones, with around 88% as singletons. The source material was peripheral blood. All receptors come from a woman aged 55-69 years with acute or convalescent COVID-19.

The chain has TRBV5-6 and TRBJ1-2; 9 bases fit TRBD1. CDR3 length equals 16 residues. Germline trimming cut 0 bases from V and 14 bases from J; bases unmatched to any gene: 17. The germline V gene encodes CDR1 SGHDT and CDR2 YYEEEE. This CDR3 is CASSLARFGGTGPKTF. The CDR3, as DNA: TGTGCCAGCAGCTTGGCACGGTTCGGGGGGACAGGGCCTAAGACCTTC.

The genes are TRBV3-1 (or the pseudogene TRBV3-2) and TRBJ2-5; 12 bases map to TRBD2. This CDR3 comprises 18 residues. After removal of 4 bases from V and 0 bases from J, the junction contained 9 bases not matched to a gene. Germline V gives CDR1 LGHDT, CDR2 YNNKEL (reference sequence). The CDR3 loop reads CASSLGSLAGGNQETQYF. CDR3 nucleotide sequence: TGTGCCAGCAGCCTAGGTAGTCTAGCGGGGGGGAACCAAGAGACCCAGTACTTC.

This clone appeared once. This chain joins TRBV7-8 and TRBJ1-2; 7 bases match TRBD1. This CDR3 has 14 amino acids. Germline V gene sequence: CDR1 SGHVS, CDR2 FQNEAQ. Germline trimming cut 5 bases from V and 6 bases from J; bases unmatched to any gene: 9. The CDR3 DNA follows: TGTGCCAGCAGCCTAGGTAGGGGGCTGAATGGCTACACCTTC. Translation: CASSLGRGLNGYTF.

The V call is TRBV28, the J call TRBJ2-7, with a tentative D call TRBD1 (6 bases). The length of the CDR3 is 15 residues. V lost 5 bases and J lost 0, with 14 bases in between. Per the germline V gene, CDR1 is MDHEN and CDR2 is SYDVKM. This CDR3 reads CASSPTGFSSYEQYF. CDR3 DNA: TGTGCCAGCAGTCCCACAGGGTTCAGCTCCTACGAGCAGTACTTC.

V is TRBV21-1 and J is TRBJ1-6. TRBV21-1 is recorded as a pseudogene. The CDR3 consists of 18 residues. The CDR3, as DNA: TGTGCCAGCAGCAAAGTAGAAGTAAGAAGCTCCTATAATTCACCCCTCCACTTT. Its translation is CASSKVEVRSSYNSPLHF.

The chain recombines TRBV6-5 with TRBJ1-6; TRBD1 aligns across 9 bases. The CDR3 length is 16 residues. Germline V lookup: CDR1 MNHEY, CDR2 SVGAGI. J was trimmed by 9 bases and V by 0 bases; bases with no gene match: 6. The CDR3 nucleotides are TGTGCCAGCAGTTACTCGGTGGACAGGGGTGGTTCACCCCTCCACTTT. Translation gives CASSYSVDRGGSPLHF.

The chain carries TRBV19 and TRBJ1-6; TRBD1 matches 7 bases. CDR1 and CDR2 (germline): LNHDA, SQIVND (reference sequence). The CDR3 contains 16 residues. After removal of 0 bases from V and 6 bases from J, the junction contained 5 bases not matched to a gene. The CDR3 is CASSIDRDRANSPLHF. The CDR3 DNA reads TGTGCCAGTAGTATAGATCGAGACAGGGCTAATTCACCCCTCCACTTT.

The rearrangement joins TRBV12-2 to TRBJ2-5; the D call TRBD1 from the table was never checked on the DNA. TRBV12-2 is described as a pseudogene. The CDR3 loop spans 16 amino acids. The CDR3 loop reads CASRLAGRQGGETQYF. The CDR3 coding sequence is TGTGCAAGTCGCTTAGCAGGACGGCAGGGTGGAGAGACCCAGTACTTC.